A selection of T cell receptor beta chains follows, all from one sample in a study of OX40 agonist ivuxolimab in advanced cancers. Generated by immunoSEQ multiplex PCR, the TCRdb table keeps only in-frame clones and is missing some. The data show 8,500 to 13,000 clones, approximately 80% seen once. The sequenced sample was CD4+ or CD8+ T cells sorted from blood, obtained in a trial of the OX40 agonist ivuxolimab. The receptor set was obtained from an adult with an advanced solid tumor such as melanoma, head and neck, liver or kidney cancer. The CDR3 runs from the conserved cysteine through the conserved F or W. Each record gives: V gene, J gene, clone size, D gene, CDR3 protein, CDR3 DNA. D genes are given only for firm matches. Not all rows give a size; the values are once, few, many and, for expanded clones, a class.

v_call: TRBV7-8
j_call: TRBJ2-7
clone_size: few
d_call: TRBD1
cdr3_aa: CASSLASWDRGYEQYF
cdr3_nt: TGTGCCAGCAGCTTAGCCTCTTGGGACAGAGGCTACGAGCAGTACTTC

v_call: TRBV6-4
j_call: TRBJ2-6
clone_size: large
d_call: .
cdr3_aa: CASSDKGSGANVLTF
cdr3_nt: TGTGCCAGCAGTGACAAGGGTTCTGGGGCCAACGTCCTGACTTTC

v_call: TRBV27
j_call: TRBJ2-5
clone_size: .
d_call: .
cdr3_aa: CASSFLGPEETQYF
cdr3_nt: TGTGCCAGCAGTTTTCTCGGGCCAGAAGAGACCCAGTACTTC

v_call: TRBV6-1
j_call: TRBJ2-3
clone_size: once
d_call: .
cdr3_aa: CASSEQGASMVDTQYF
cdr3_nt: TGTGCCAGCAGTGAACAAGGAGCGAGTATGGTGGATACGCAGTATTTT

v_call: TRBV27
j_call: TRBJ1-3
clone_size: few
d_call: .
cdr3_aa: CASSLRAGGNTIYF
cdr3_nt: TGTGCCAGCAGTTTAAGGGCAGGAGGAAACACCATATATTTT

v_call: TRBV9
j_call: TRBJ2-1
clone_size: .
d_call: .
cdr3_aa: CASSVTDESYNEQFF
cdr3_nt: TGTGCCAGCAGCGTAACAGACGAGTCCTACAATGAGCAGTTCTTC

v_call: TRBV4-2
j_call: TRBJ2-1
clone_size: .
d_call: .
cdr3_aa: CASSLLQPYNEQFF
cdr3_nt: TGTGCCAGCAGCTTGCTACAACCTTACAATGAGCAGTTCTTC

v_call: TRBV6-5
j_call: TRBJ2-2
clone_size: .
d_call: .
cdr3_aa: CASSYSDRLGTGELFF
cdr3_nt: TGTGCCAGCAGTTACTCCGACAGACTCGGCACCGGGGAGCTGTTTTTT

v_call: TRBV30
j_call: TRBJ2-3
clone_size: .
d_call: .
cdr3_aa: CAWSVGAGPDTDTQYF
cdr3_nt: TGTGCCTGGAGTGTAGGGGCAGGCCCTGACACAGATACGCAGTATTTT

v_call: TRBV19
j_call: TRBJ2-3
clone_size: .
d_call: TRBD1
cdr3_aa: CASSLTGGTDTQYF
cdr3_nt: TGTGCCAGTAGTCTGACAGGGGGGACAGATACGCAGTATTTT

v_call: TRBV6-1
j_call: TRBJ1-2
clone_size: once
d_call: .
cdr3_aa: CASSGHDSNYGYTF
cdr3_nt: TGTGCCAGCAGTGGACATGACAGTAACTATGGCTACACCTTC

v_call: TRBV2
j_call: TRBJ2-7
clone_size: .
d_call: .
cdr3_aa: CASSEKPTTYEQYF
cdr3_nt: TGTGCCAGCAGTGAGAAGCCAACTACCTACGAGCAGTACTTC

v_call: TRBV2
j_call: TRBJ1-1
clone_size: .
d_call: .
cdr3_aa: CASTEGVLDTEAFF
cdr3_nt: TGTGCCAGCACGGAGGGGGTGTTGGACACTGAAGCTTTCTTT

v_call: TRBV10-2
j_call: TRBJ2-1
clone_size: .
d_call: TRBD2
cdr3_aa: CATRLAGVDNEQFF
cdr3_nt: TGCGCCACCCGTCTAGCGGGAGTGGACAATGAGCAGTTCTTC

v_call: TRBV18
j_call: TRBJ1-1
clone_size: medium-sized
d_call: .
cdr3_aa: CASVQGLEAFF
cdr3_nt: TGTGCCAGTGTTCAGGGGCTTGAAGCTTTCTTT

v_call: TRBV7-9
j_call: TRBJ1-1
clone_size: .
d_call: .
cdr3_aa: CASSPWSTANTEAFF
cdr3_nt: TGTGCCAGCAGCCCATGGAGTACGGCGAACACTGAAGCTTTCTTT

v_call: TRBV5-8
j_call: TRBJ2-3
clone_size: .
d_call: TRBD2
cdr3_aa: CATAGLAGTDTQYF
cdr3_nt: TGTGCCACAGCCGGACTAGCGGGCACAGATACGCAGTATTTT

v_call: TRBV6-5
j_call: TRBJ1-2
clone_size: medium-sized
d_call: TRBD1
cdr3_aa: CASSLVSGTGNYGYTF
cdr3_nt: TGTGCCAGCAGTTTAGTGTCCGGGACAGGAAACTATGGCTACACCTTC

v_call: TRBV9
j_call: TRBJ2-5
clone_size: .
d_call: .
cdr3_aa: CASSSDGGWQETQYF
cdr3_nt: TGTGCCAGCAGCTCAGATGGGGGGTGGCAAGAGACCCAGTACTTC

v_call: TRBV30
j_call: TRBJ2-1
clone_size: .
d_call: TRBD2
cdr3_aa: CAWGLAGGNEQFF
cdr3_nt: TGTGCCTGGGGACTAGCGGGAGGGAATGAGCAGTTCTTC

v_call: TRBV5-1
j_call: TRBJ1-1
clone_size: .
d_call: .
cdr3_aa: CASSSQGVSAEAFF
cdr3_nt: TGCGCCAGCAGCTCACAGGGCGTGAGCGCTGAAGCTTTCTTT

v_call: TRBV7-8
j_call: TRBJ2-5
clone_size: .
d_call: .
cdr3_aa: CASSPQVRETQYF
cdr3_nt: TGTGCCAGCAGCCCCCAGGTTAGGGAGACCCAGTACTTC

v_call: TRBV12-5
j_call: TRBJ2-7
clone_size: .
d_call: TRBD1
cdr3_aa: CASGYGQDEQYF
cdr3_nt: TGTGCTAGTGGTTACGGACAGGACGAGCAGTACTTC

v_call: TRBV13
j_call: TRBJ2-7
clone_size: .
d_call: .
cdr3_aa: CASSSRVTYEQYF
cdr3_nt: TGTGCCAGCAGCTCCCGGGTCACCTACGAGCAGTACTTC

v_call: TRBV30
j_call: TRBJ1-1
clone_size: few
d_call: .
cdr3_aa: CAWSVTGSTEAFF
cdr3_nt: TGTGCCTGGAGTGTAACGGGCAGCACTGAAGCTTTCTTT

v_call: TRBV7-2
j_call: TRBJ2-1
clone_size: .
d_call: .
cdr3_aa: CASSYRDSYNEQFF
cdr3_nt: TGTGCCAGCAGCTACCGGGACTCCTACAATGAGCAGTTCTTC

v_call: TRBV11-2
j_call: TRBJ1-1
clone_size: .
d_call: .
cdr3_aa: CASSLWDDGPGTEAFF
cdr3_nt: TGTGCCAGCAGCCTTTGGGATGATGGCCCAGGCACTGAAGCTTTCTTT

v_call: TRBV9
j_call: TRBJ2-5
clone_size: .
d_call: .
cdr3_aa: CASSVPLVPVAGQGIETQYF
cdr3_nt: TGTGCCAGCAGCGTACCCCTTGTGCCTGTAGCGGGACAGGGAATAGAGACCCAGTACTTC

v_call: TRBV14
j_call: TRBJ2-7
clone_size: .
d_call: TRBD2
cdr3_aa: CASSLHPLAQSSYEQYF
cdr3_nt: TGTGCCAGCAGCCTCCACCCACTAGCGCAGAGCTCCTACGAGCAGTACTTC

v_call: TRBV9
j_call: TRBJ2-2
clone_size: .
d_call: TRBD2
cdr3_aa: CASSDRLATGELFF
cdr3_nt: TGTGCCAGCAGCGATAGACTAGCCACCGGGGAGCTGTTTTTT

v_call: TRBV28
j_call: TRBJ1-5
clone_size: .
d_call: .
cdr3_aa: CASSFRGRGNQPQHF
cdr3_nt: TGTGCCAGCAGTTTTCGTGGAAGGGGCAATCAGCCCCAGCATTTT

v_call: TRBV4-1
j_call: TRBJ1-2
clone_size: .
d_call: .
cdr3_aa: CASSQGSGSGPNYGYTF
cdr3_nt: TGCGCCAGCAGCCAAGGTTCCGGGAGTGGGCCTAACTATGGCTACACCTTC

v_call: TRBV9
j_call: TRBJ1-2
clone_size: .
d_call: .
cdr3_aa: CASGVRYGYTF
cdr3_nt: TGTGCCAGCGGGGTCCGCTATGGCTACACCTTC

v_call: TRBV5-4
j_call: TRBJ2-7
clone_size: .
d_call: TRBD2
cdr3_aa: CASSHLAGREQYF
cdr3_nt: TGTGCCAGCAGTCATCTAGCGGGTAGGGAGCAGTACTTC

v_call: TRBV4-1
j_call: TRBJ2-3
clone_size: medium-sized
d_call: TRBD1
cdr3_aa: CASSQARQGSGTDTQYF
cdr3_nt: TGCGCCAGCAGCCAGGCCCGACAGGGTAGCGGCACAGATACGCAGTATTTT

v_call: TRBV5-1
j_call: TRBJ2-7
clone_size: .
d_call: .
cdr3_aa: CASSLGHDQYF
cdr3_nt: TGCGCCAGCAGCCTAGGACACGACCAGTACTTC

v_call: TRBV2
j_call: TRBJ2-7
clone_size: few
d_call: .
cdr3_aa: CASRELEQYF
cdr3_nt: TGTGCCAGCAGGGAGCTGGAGCAGTACTTC

v_call: TRBV5-1
j_call: TRBJ2-7
clone_size: .
d_call: TRBD1
cdr3_aa: CASSTGQGGYEQYF
cdr3_nt: TGCGCCAGCAGCACCGGACAGGGGGGGTACGAGCAGTACTTC

v_call: TRBV4-1
j_call: TRBJ2-2
clone_size: .
d_call: TRBD2
cdr3_aa: CASSLGLAGVTGELFF
cdr3_nt: TGCGCCAGCAGCCTGGGACTAGCGGGGGTGACCGGGGAGCTGTTTTTT

v_call: TRBV4-1
j_call: TRBJ2-5
clone_size: .
d_call: TRBD1
cdr3_aa: CASSHLTGEETQYF
cdr3_nt: TGCGCCAGCAGCCACCTAACAGGGGAAGAGACCCAGTACTTC

v_call: TRBV4-2
j_call: TRBJ2-3
clone_size: .
d_call: TRBD2
cdr3_aa: CASSQDVRTSGGGSTDTQYF
cdr3_nt: TGTGCCAGCAGCCAAGATGTTCGGACTAGCGGGGGGGGTAGCACAGATACGCAGTATTTT

v_call: TRBV28
j_call: TRBJ2-5
clone_size: once
d_call: TRBD2
cdr3_aa: CASSLGTSGIFQETQYF
cdr3_nt: TGTGCCAGCAGTTTGGGGACTAGCGGGATCTTTCAAGAGACCCAGTACTTC

v_call: TRBV6-1
j_call: TRBJ1-2
clone_size: .
d_call: TRBD1
cdr3_aa: CASSEPGQVLLYGYTF
cdr3_nt: TGTGCCAGCAGTGAACCCGGACAGGTCTTATTATATGGCTACACCTTC

v_call: TRBV5-6
j_call: TRBJ1-4
clone_size: .
d_call: .
cdr3_aa: CASSLGGDPNDKLFF
cdr3_nt: TGTGCCAGCAGCCTAGGGGGGGACCCTAATGACAAACTGTTTTTT

v_call: TRBV5-4
j_call: TRBJ2-7
clone_size: once
d_call: .
cdr3_aa: CASSLEASYEQYF
cdr3_nt: TGTGCCAGCAGCTTGGAAGCCTCCTACGAGCAGTACTTC

v_call: TRBV27
j_call: TRBJ1-5
clone_size: .
d_call: .
cdr3_aa: CASSETGSRNRPQHF
cdr3_nt: TGTGCCAGCAGTGAAACAGGGTCCAGGAATCGGCCCCAGCATTTT

v_call: TRBV5-5
j_call: TRBJ1-5
clone_size: .
d_call: .
cdr3_aa: CASSLKLGVYQPQHF
cdr3_nt: TGTGCCAGCAGCCTAAAACTGGGGGTTTATCAGCCCCAGCATTTT

v_call: TRBV2
j_call: TRBJ1-5
clone_size: .
d_call: .
cdr3_aa: CASFRDSNQPQHF
cdr3_nt: TGTGCCAGCTTTCGTGATAGCAATCAGCCCCAGCATTTT

v_call: TRBV27
j_call: TRBJ1-1
clone_size: .
d_call: .
cdr3_aa: CASSLASRNTEAFF
cdr3_nt: TGTGCCAGCAGTTTAGCATCCAGAAACACTGAAGCTTTCTTT

v_call: TRBV27
j_call: TRBJ1-1
clone_size: .
d_call: TRBD1
cdr3_aa: CASSFRGGVGTEAFF
cdr3_nt: TGTGCCAGCAGTTTCAGAGGGGGCGTTGGGACTGAAGCTTTCTTT

v_call: TRBV27
j_call: TRBJ1-1
clone_size: once
d_call: .
cdr3_aa: CASSLQGNTEAFF
cdr3_nt: TGTGCCAGCAGTCTACAGGGGAACACTGAAGCTTTCTTT

v_call: TRBV7-8
j_call: TRBJ2-5
clone_size: .
d_call: TRBD2
cdr3_aa: CASSLLAGGAETQYF
cdr3_nt: TGTGCCAGCAGCTTACTAGCGGGGGGGGCGGAGACCCAGTACTTC

v_call: TRBV7-9
j_call: TRBJ1-2
clone_size: few
d_call: .
cdr3_aa: CASSLGTASIHGYTF
cdr3_nt: TGTGCCAGCAGCCTGGGGACCGCAAGTATCCATGGCTACACCTTC